This T cell receptor beta chain was recovered during a study of patients and donors after allogeneic stem cell transplantation. The CDR3 consists of 13 residues. With 8 bases clipped from V and 0 bases from J, the junction kept 1 base outside the gene matches. The germline gives CDR1 MNHEY, CDR2 SVGAGI. TCRdb independently ran MiXCR on the RT-PCR reads; one entry per CDR3 protein. The table records about 110,000 distinct CDR3 sequences, approximately 35% of them present only once. The chain has TRBV6-5 and TRBJ1-3; 7 bases map to TRBD1. Sequenced input: blood, either unsorted or a sorted T cell fraction (not recorded which). This TCR derives from a human donor who was either an allogeneic HSCT recipient or a stem cell or donor lymphocyte infusion donor (not recorded which). It is not recorded whose cells these are; they may come from a transplant donor. The CDR3 nucleotides read TGTGCCAGCGGGACAGACTCTGGAAACACCATATATTTT. It yields the protein CASGTDSGNTIYF.